The clone carrying this TCR beta chain is a singleton in its sample. This entry is derived from a study of blood T cell repertoires in COVID-19. Authors' analysis steps: Reference gene primer amplification gave nucleated cell count estimates. Repertoires were generated with immunoSEQ multiplex PCR, while TCRdb's copy carries only in-frame clones and drops some. V, J and clone size were drawn from that table, and D and trimming were deduced from the DNA. The data hold some 460,000 clones, with around nine tenths observed a single time. This CDR3 contains 14 residues. The V end was cut by 5 bases, the J end by 0 bases, with 6 bases between. Germline CDR1 KGHDR, CDR2 SFDVKD.

The origin of this receptor is a woman aged 18-30 years with acute COVID-19. This chain links TRBV24-1 with TRBJ2-2; D ambiguous. Sequences were obtained from PBMCs or T cells enriched from blood (not recorded which). The CDR3 DNA follows: TGTGCCACCAGTGCAACGGCGAACACCGGGGAGCTGTTTTTT. This sequence encodes CATSATANTGELFF.